This entry lists 14 T cell receptor beta chains sequenced from one sample in a study of blood T cell repertoires in COVID-19. Using immunoSEQ multiplex PCR, the repertoire was profiled, and TCRdb retains in-frame clones only, with some absent. The table shows 150,000 to 190,000 clones, with roughly 81% occurring only once. Source material: peripheral blood. The receptors here all came from a woman aged 55-70 years with COVID-19, enrolled during active disease.

The chain couples TRBV19 to TRBJ1-5; the D is unclear. Germline values: CDR1 LNHDA, CDR2 SQIVND (reference sequence). The CDR3 runs to 14 residues. V was clipped by 1 base and J by 3 bases, with 7 bases between them. The CDR3 is CASSIGQYNQPQHF. For the CDR3, the DNA is TGTGCCAGTAGTATAGGGCAGTACAATCAGCCCCAGCATTTT.

On this clone: Other DNA sequences within the sample encode an identical CDR3. The chain combines TRBV6-4 with TRBJ1-4; 7 bases align to TRBD1. V shed 6 bases, J shed 2 bases, and the junction held 6 bases outside the gene matches. Germline CDR1 reads MRHNA; CDR2 reads SNTAGT. The CDR3 sequence is 15 residues long. The CDR3 loop reads CASRRQGATNEKLFF. CDR3 nucleotides: TGTGCCAGCAGACGACAGGGAGCGACTAATGAAAAACTGTTTTTT.

V gene TRBV29-1 combines with J gene TRBJ2-7, with 8 bases that match TRBD1. This CDR3 region has 14 residues. Per germline, CDR1 SQVTM and CDR2 ANQGSEA. V gave up 4 bases and J gave up 2 bases; unmatched junction bases: 7. The CDR3 reads CSVVQGVLAYEQYF. The CDR3 DNA follows: TGCAGCGTTGTACAGGGGGTCTTGGCCTACGAGCAGTACTTC.

V usage is TRBV5-4 and J usage is TRBJ2-1, with D maybe TRBD1 (6 bases). CDR1 is SGHNT and CDR2 is YYREEE in the germline V gene (reference sequence). Trimming cost V 4 bases and J 7 bases, with 30 bases left between them. There are 19 residues in the CDR3. DNA for the CDR3: TGTGCCAGCAGCCTGGGGATCCAGGGGCTCTGGGGAAACCCTAATGAGCAGTTCTTC. This encodes CASSLGIQGLWGNPNEQFF.

V is TRBV3-1 (or the pseudogene TRBV3-2) and J is TRBJ1-6; perhaps TRBD1 as D (6 bases). Germline CDR1 is LGHDT and CDR2 is YNNKEL (reference sequence). With 0 bases removed from V and 7 bases from J, the gap between germline ends came to 16 bases. CDR3 length equals 17 residues. The CDR3 DNA reads as TGTGCCAGCAGCCAAGACTGGTCAGGGGTGGGAAATTCACCCCTCCACTTT. Its protein is CASSQDWSGVGNSPLHF.

The CDR3, as DNA: TGCGCCAGCAGCTTGGGGCGGATGCCATCTGGAAACACCATATATTTT. This encodes CASSLGRMPSGNTIYF. This chain connects TRBV5-1 to TRBJ1-3; D call uncertain. The CDR3 length is 16 residues. V was clipped by 0 bases and J by 1 base, with 11 bases between them. Germline lookup yields CDR1 SGHRS and CDR2 YFSETQ.

The V gene is TRBV7-8, the J gene TRBJ1-1; D might be TRBD1 (5 bases). Germline loops: CDR1 SGHVS, CDR2 FQNEAQ. The V end was cut by 0 bases, the J end by 4 bases, with 12 bases between. The CDR3 is made up of 15 amino acids. This CDR3 reads CASSLASRVRTEAFF. DNA for the CDR3: TGTGCCAGCAGCTTAGCTTCCAGGGTTCGCACTGAAGCTTTCTTT.

In this sample, this clone turned up once. This rearrangement joins TRBV7-9 to TRBJ2-3, with 8 bases matching TRBD2. CDR3 length equals 14 residues. Losses at the gene ends were 5 bases for V and 4 bases for J; bases not matched to a gene: 5. Germline V CDR1 and CDR2: SEHNR, FQNEAQ (reference sequence). The CDR3 spells CASSPGGAADTQYF. The CDR3, as DNA: TGTGCCAGCAGCCCCGGGGGGGCAGCAGATACGCAGTATTTT.

This clone turned up a few times. The chain employs TRBV19 and TRBJ1-6, with TRBD1 matching over 8 bases. Germline assignment: CDR1 LNHDA and CDR2 SQIVND (reference sequence). The CDR3 covers 15 residues. The V segment lost 5 bases and the J segment 5 bases; nucleotides outside the gene matches: 5. CDR3: CASSGNRGNNSPLHF. CDR3 DNA: TGTGCCAGTAGTGGGAACAGGGGGAATAATTCACCCCTCCACTTT.

The table lists this clone with a few counts. The chain recombines TRBV6-4 with TRBJ2-7, with 7 bases matching TRBD2. The germline V gene encodes CDR1 MRHNA and CDR2 SNTAGT. This CDR3 region has 14 residues. V shed 6 bases, J shed 2 bases, and the junction held 7 bases outside the gene matches. CDR3 DNA sequence: TGTGCCAGCAGCCAGGAGGCGGGAGCCTACGAGCAGTACTTC. Amino acids: CASSQEAGAYEQYF.

This clone was counted between two and nine times. The CDR3 sequence: CASSATGAPGTDTQYF. CDR3 nucleotides: TGTGCCAGCAGCGCAACAGGGGCTCCGGGGACAGATACGCAGTATTTT. The rearrangement uses TRBV9 and TRBJ2-3; 7 bases map to TRBD1. Germline loops: CDR1 SGDLS, CDR2 YYNGEE. This CDR3 is 16 amino acids long. The V gene end was trimmed by 3 bases and the J gene end by 3 bases; junction bases not matched to a gene: 10.

The chain joins TRBV14 to TRBJ2-3, with a tentative D call TRBD2 (6 bases). The germline V gene has CDR1 SGHDN and CDR2 FVKESK. This CDR3 has 14 residues. Trimming removed 1 base from V and 6 bases from J, with 11 bases in between. For the CDR3, the DNA is TGTGCCAGCAGCCAAGTCGCGGGATGGGATACGCAGTATTTT. This codes for CASSQVAGWDTQYF.

The V and J genes are TRBV19 and TRBJ1-4, with a weak D call TRBD1 (6 bases). V shed 3 bases and J shed 8 bases, with 16 bases lying between them. This CDR3 contains 15 residues. The germline V gene has CDR1 LNHDA and CDR2 SQIVND (reference sequence). Written as DNA, the CDR3 is TGTGCCAGTAGTATTACCCCGGGACACGGAGAAAAACTGTTTTTT. It specifies CASSITPGHGEKLFF. The full variable domain, its missing parts supplied by reference TRBV19 and TRBJ1-4, is DGGITQSPKYLFRKEGQNVTLSCEQNLNHDAMYWYRQDPGQGLRLIYYSQIVNDFQKGDIAEGYSVSREKKESFPLTVTSAQKNPTAFYLCASSITPGHGEKLFFGSGTQLSVL.

The chain combines TRBV6-6 with TRBJ1-6; 8 nucleotides align to TRBD1. Germline V gene lookup returns CDR1 MNHNY and CDR2 SVGAGI (reference sequence). The CDR3 extends over 15 amino acids. The junction had 13 bases not matched to a gene; V was cut back by 6 bases and J by 12 bases. CDR3 sequence: CASRGMDRELKPLHF. The DNA of the CDR3 is TGTGCCAGCAGAGGCATGGACAGGGAACTTAAACCCCTCCACTTT.